These 28 T cell receptor beta chains were sequenced from one sample in a study of PD-L1 blockade in urothelial cancer. The time point is: pretreatment peripheral blood. Method: immunoSEQ multiplex PCR; TCRdb's copy keeps in-frame clones and lacks some. In the table there are some 45,000 clones, about 88% of which are singletons. Sequencing was performed on PBMCs, taken around atezolizumab (anti-PD-L1) treatment. Every receptor here comes from a donor aged 40 or over with urothelial cancer.

CDR3 protein: CASSLEAGTSGSGGTGELFF. Here the CDR3 DNA reads TGTGCCAGCAGTTTAGAGGCCGGGACTAGCGGGAGCGGGGGCACCGGGGAGCTGTTTTTT. The V gene is TRBV27, the J gene TRBJ2-2; TRBD2 matches 14 bases. The germline V gene encodes CDR1 MNHEY and CDR2 SMNVEV (reference sequence). The CDR3 spans 20 residues. Trimming took 2 bases from V and 4 from J; bases not matched to a gene: 12.

The chain is built from TRBV19 and TRBJ2-1; D unclear. This CDR3 spans 13 amino acids. The V gene's germline CDR1 is LNHDA and CDR2 SQIVND (reference sequence). The germline V and J ends were trimmed by 3 bases and 4 bases, with 7 bases remaining between them. CDR3 sequence reads: CASSMLVYNEQFF. The CDR3 DNA follows: TGTGCCAGTAGTATGCTAGTATACAATGAGCAGTTCTTC.

The chain recombines TRBV27 with TRBJ2-7; maybe TRBD2 (5 bases). Germline V gene data show CDR1 as MNHEY and CDR2 as SMNVEV (reference sequence). V was trimmed by 5 bases and J by 5 bases, leaving 19 bases between them. The CDR3 is made up of 15 amino acids. The CDR3 protein is CASSPDSLPPHEQYF. CDR3 nucleotides: TGTGCCAGCAGTCCGGACTCACTGCCCCCCCACGAGCAGTACTTC.

This clone was recorded once. V gene TRBV6-1 combines with J gene TRBJ1-4, with D maybe TRBD1 (6 bases). The germline V gene has CDR1 MNHNS and CDR2 SASEGT. The CDR3 length is 14 residues. The V gene lost 5 bases and the J gene lost 7 bases, with 14 bases spanning the gap. The CDR3 protein is CASSIRGGGEKLFF. As DNA, the CDR3 is TGTGCCAGCAGTATTCGGGGGGGCGGTGAAAAACTGTTTTTT.

The chain uses TRBV5-1 and TRBJ1-2; TRBD1 matches 10 bases. J lost 5 bases, V lost 2 bases, and 12 bases had no gene match. Germline CDR1 reads SGHRS; CDR2 reads YFSETQ. The CDR3 runs to 17 residues. The CDR3 here is CASSLQPTGGSRYGYTF. The CDR3 region has the DNA TGCGCCAGCAGCTTACAACCGACAGGGGGCAGTAGGTATGGCTACACCTTC.

This clone has only a few counts. The chain recombines TRBV5-1 with TRBJ1-1, with a tentative D call TRBD1 (5 bases). Trimming removed 4 bases at V and 1 base at J, with 11 bases between. The V gene's germline CDR1 is SGHRS and CDR2 YFSETQ. This CDR3 comprises 14 residues. CDR3 region: CASSPRDGNTEAFF. The CDR3 region has the DNA TGCGCCAGCAGCCCGCGGGACGGGAACACTGAAGCTTTCTTT.

The genes are TRBV5-4 and TRBJ2-1, with D tentatively TRBD2 (5 bases). V lost 2 bases to trimming and J lost 0 bases, with 9 bases between them. The CDR3 covers 15 residues. Per the germline V gene, CDR1 is SGHNT and CDR2 is YYREEE (reference sequence). CDR3 amino acids: CASSLGGSSYNEQFF. CDR3 coding DNA: TGTGCCAGCAGCTTAGGTGGGAGCTCCTACAATGAGCAGTTCTTC.

CDR3 protein: CASSVRDSYEQYF. The CDR3 region has the DNA TGTGCCAGCAGCGTCCGGGACAGCTACGAGCAGTACTTC. V is TRBV5-4 and J is TRBJ2-5; 7 bases line up with TRBD1. The J call is uncertain, as TRBJ2-7 better fits the DNA end. This CDR3 has 13 amino acids. CDR1 SGHNT and CDR2 YYREEE come from the germline V gene (reference sequence).

This clone was detected a few times. This chain connects TRBV28 to TRBJ1-2; 8 nucleotides agree with TRBD1. Trimming at V came to 6 bases and at J to 8 bases, leaving 14 bases not matched to a gene. The length of the CDR3 is 15 residues. Germline CDR1 is MDHEN and CDR2 is SYDVKM. CDR3 region: CASSSRDRPTVGYTF. The CDR3 DNA reads as TGTGCCAGCAGCTCTCGGGACAGGCCTACAGTAGGCTACACCTTC.

The chain links TRBV6-5 to TRBJ2-1; D is perhaps TRBD1 (6 bases). Trimming cost V 6 bases and J 10 bases, with 22 bases left between them. The CDR3 contains 15 residues. The V gene's germline CDR1 is MNHEY and CDR2 SVGAGI. The CDR3 protein is CASSQGGSLSWEQFF. The CDR3 DNA reads as TGTGCCAGCAGCCAAGGGGGTAGCCTCTCGTGGGAGCAGTTCTTC.

Remarks on this clone: This same CDR3 is encoded by further DNA sequences in the sample. The rearrangement uses TRBV5-1 and TRBJ2-7; 10 positions agree with TRBD2. From germline, CDR1 is SGHRS and CDR2 YFSETQ. This CDR3 contains 14 residues. Trimming at V came to 4 bases and at J to 1 base, leaving 2 bases not matched to a gene. The CDR3 spells CASSLAGDSYEQYF. In nucleotides, the CDR3 is TGCGCCAGCAGCCTAGCGGGGGATTCCTACGAGCAGTACTTC.

The genes are TRBV11-2 and TRBJ1-2; D not resolved. CDR1 is SGHAT and CDR2 is FQNNGV in the germline V gene. The CDR3 covers 16 residues. V lost 1 base, J lost 6 bases, and 18 bases lay in between. Here the CDR3 DNA reads TGTGCCAGCAGCTTAGGGTGGCCCACCCAGATGGATGGCTACACCTTC. This gives the protein CASSLGWPTQMDGYTF. The whole variable domain, filled in from reference TRBV11-2 and TRBJ1-2, reads EAGVAQSPRYKIIEKRQSVAFWCNPISGHATLYWYQQILGQGPKLLIQFQNNGVVDDSQLPKDRFSAERLKGVDSTLKIQPAKLEDSAVYLCASSLGWPTQMDGYTFGSGTRLTVV.

V gene TRBV19 combines with J gene TRBJ2-1; maybe TRBD2 (5 bases). The length of the CDR3 is 11 residues. CDR1 is LNHDA and CDR2 is SQIVND in the germline V gene (reference sequence). The V end was cut by 6 bases, the J end by 15 bases, with 15 bases between. CDR3 coding DNA: TGTGCCAGTAGCGGCGCGGCTAGCCGGTTCTTC. As protein: CASSGAASRFF.

V gene TRBV4-2 combines with J gene TRBJ2-3; tentatively, D is TRBD1 (6 bases). The length of the CDR3 is 15 residues. CDR1 and CDR2 (germline): LGHNA, YNFKEQ. V shed 1 base and J shed 6 bases, with 14 bases lying between them. For the CDR3, the DNA is TGTGCCAGCAGCCAAGCCAGAGGGGGATGGGATACGCAGTATTTT. Amino acids: CASSQARGGWDTQYF.

A few counts support this clone. This chain joins TRBV28 and TRBJ2-2, with a tentative D call TRBD1 (6 bases). V lost 6 bases and J 6 bases, leaving 11 bases between the germline ends. CDR3 length: 13 residues. CDR1 and CDR2 from the germline V gene are MDHEN and SYDVKM. CDR3 protein: CASSTGWAGELFF. The CDR3 coding sequence is TGTGCCAGCAGCACAGGGTGGGCCGGGGAGCTGTTTTTT. Combining the CDR3 with reference TRBV28 and TRBJ2-2 gives the whole variable domain DVKVTQSSRYLVKRTGEKVFLECVQDMDHENMFWYRQDPGLGLRLIYFSYDVKMKEKGDIPEGYSVSREKKERFSLILESASTNQTSMYLCASSTGWAGELFFGEGSRLTVL.

The rearrangement joins TRBV6-6 to TRBJ2-2; TRBD1 agrees at 7 bases. The CDR3 runs to 16 residues. Germline V gene sequence: CDR1 MNHNY, CDR2 SVGAGI (reference sequence). Unmatched junction bases numbered 12, after V lost 7 bases and J lost 4 bases. The DNA for the CDR3 is TGTGCCAGCAACAGACCGGACAGGCCTACCACCGGGGAGCTGTTTTTT. Translating it yields CASNRPDRPTTGELFF.

This sequence joins TRBV2 and TRBJ2-1; 8 bases fit TRBD1. This CDR3 contains 17 residues. The germline gives CDR1 SNHLY, CDR2 FYNNEI. The J segment lost 9 bases and the V segment lost 7 bases, leaving 20 bases of the junction unmatched. The CDR3, as DNA: TGTGCCAGCACCGCCCCGAGGGGACAGCCAACAGGGGGTGAGCAGTTCTTC. It translates to CASTAPRGQPTGGEQFF.

The chain recombines TRBV27 with TRBJ2-7; D gene uncertain. This CDR3 has 13 residues. The V end lost 0 bases, the J end lost 2 bases, and 5 bases lay between the germline ends. The germline gives CDR1 MNHEY, CDR2 SMNVEV (reference sequence). The CDR3 spells CASSLSAPYEQYF. The CDR3 bases are TGTGCCAGCAGTTTATCGGCACCCTACGAGCAGTACTTC.

The V call is TRBV2, the J call TRBJ2-3, with 11 bases lining up with TRBD2. From germline, CDR1 is SNHLY and CDR2 FYNNEI. This CDR3 spans 13 amino acids. V lost 6 bases and J lost 6; bases outside the gene matches: 2. The CDR3 DNA reads as TGTGCCAGCAGGGGACTAGCGGTTGATACGCAGTATTTT. Its protein is CASRGLAVDTQYF.

This clone was counted once. The V gene is TRBV5-6, the J gene TRBJ1-2, with TRBD1 as a possible D gene (6 bases). The V end lost 0 bases, the J end lost 7 bases, and 16 bases lay between the germline ends. The germline V gene has CDR1 SGHDT and CDR2 YYEEEE. The CDR3 has 15 amino acids. CDR3 sequence: CASSLAPGGGSGYTF. In DNA, the CDR3 is TGTGCCAGCAGCTTGGCCCCGGGGGGGGGCAGTGGCTACACCTTC.

This rearrangement joins TRBV7-2 to TRBJ2-2; 12 bases are a match to TRBD1. Germline lookup yields CDR1 SGHTA and CDR2 FQGNSA. Unmatched junction bases numbered 6, after V lost 4 bases and J lost 6 bases. There are 16 residues in the CDR3. Here the CDR3 reads CASSSGTGGYSGELFF. CDR3 DNA sequence: TGTGCCAGCAGCTCAGGGACAGGGGGCTACTCCGGGGAGCTGTTTTTT.

The chain is built from TRBV28 and TRBJ2-3; 12 nucleotides align to TRBD2. V shed 4 bases, J shed 6 bases, and the junction held 5 bases outside the gene matches. The CDR3 is made up of 15 amino acids. Germline CDR1 and CDR2: MDHEN and SYDVKM. The CDR3: CASSSPGLAGDTQYF. As DNA, the CDR3 is TGTGCCAGCAGTTCACCCGGACTAGCGGGGGATACGCAGTATTTT.

This clone was detected a few times. The gene calls are TRBV7-8 and TRBJ2-5; 10 positions agree with TRBD2. CDR1 and CDR2 (germline): SGHVS, FQNEAQ. The CDR3 runs to 13 residues. Germline trimming cut 5 bases from V and 4 bases from J; bases unmatched to any gene: 1. The CDR3 sequence: CASSPSGRETQYF. CDR3 in DNA: TGTGCCAGCAGCCCTAGCGGGAGAGAGACCCAGTACTTC.

The rearrangement uses TRBV6-5 and TRBJ1-3, with D perhaps matching TRBD1 (6 bases). The CDR3 has 14 amino acids. The ends were cut back, 8 bases at V and 8 bases at J, with 19 bases in the middle. Per germline, CDR1 MNHEY and CDR2 SVGAGI. This chain's CDR3 is CASQEQGVDDTIYF. The CDR3 region has the DNA TGTGCCAGCCAAGAACAGGGAGTCGACGACACCATATATTTT.

This clone was counted only a few times. The chain carries TRBV10-3 and TRBJ2-7, with a tentative D call TRBD2 (6 bases). Deletions cut 6 bases from V and 4 bases from J, with 10 bases between. This CDR3 contains 12 residues. Germline assignment: CDR1 ENHRY and CDR2 SYGVKD. Here the CDR3 DNA reads TGTGCCATCAGCGGGACTTCTTACGAGCAGTACTTC. Translation: CAISGTSYEQYF.

The V and J genes are TRBV18 and TRBJ1-5; 9 bases are a match to TRBD1. CDR1 is KGHSH, CDR2 LQKENI, per germline. Unmatched junction bases numbered 4, after V lost 3 bases and J lost 4 bases. The CDR3 has 15 amino acids. CDR3 nucleotides: TGTGCCAGCTCACCCGCCGGGACAGGGAATCAGCCCCAGCATTTT. It specifies CASSPAGTGNQPQHF.

Here the CDR3 DNA reads TGTGCCAGTAATACCCCCGGGACAGGGGGATCGAGTAATGAAAAACTGTTTTTT. It translates to CASNTPGTGGSSNEKLFF. The V gene is TRBV19, the J gene TRBJ1-4, with 11 bases matching TRBD1. J was trimmed by 4 bases and V by 7 bases; bases with no gene match: 14. This CDR3 region has 18 residues. Germline loops: CDR1 LNHDA, CDR2 SQIVND (reference sequence). Full variable domain (rest looked up from reference TRBV19 and TRBJ1-4): DGGITQSPKYLFRKEGQNVTLSCEQNLNHDAMYWYRQDPGQGLRLIYYSQIVNDFQKGDIAEGYSVSREKKESFPLTVTSAQKNPTAFYLCASNTPGTGGSSNEKLFFGSGTQLSVL.

The rearrangement links TRBV7-9 to TRBJ2-7, with 10 bases matching TRBD2. CDR1 SEHNR and CDR2 FQNEAQ come from the germline V gene (reference sequence). The junction had 9 bases not matched to a gene; V was cut back by 5 bases and J by 5 bases. The CDR3 runs 15 residues. For the CDR3, the DNA is TGTGCCAGCAGCAACCAAGCGGGAGGGCCCCACGAGCAGTACTTC. This gives the protein CASSNQAGGPHEQYF.